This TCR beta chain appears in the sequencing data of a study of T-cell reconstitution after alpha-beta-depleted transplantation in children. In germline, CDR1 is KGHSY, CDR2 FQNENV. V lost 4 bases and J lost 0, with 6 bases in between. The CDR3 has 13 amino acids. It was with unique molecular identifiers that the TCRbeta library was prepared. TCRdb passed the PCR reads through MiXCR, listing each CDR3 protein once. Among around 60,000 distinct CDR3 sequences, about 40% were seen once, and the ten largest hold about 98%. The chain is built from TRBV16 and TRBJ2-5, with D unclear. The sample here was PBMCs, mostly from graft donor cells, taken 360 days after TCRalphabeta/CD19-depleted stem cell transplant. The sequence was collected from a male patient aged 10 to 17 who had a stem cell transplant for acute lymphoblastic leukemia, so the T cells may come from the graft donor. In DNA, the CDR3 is TGTGCCAGCAGCCCACGGAACCAAGAGACCCAGTACTTC. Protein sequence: CASSPRNQETQYF.